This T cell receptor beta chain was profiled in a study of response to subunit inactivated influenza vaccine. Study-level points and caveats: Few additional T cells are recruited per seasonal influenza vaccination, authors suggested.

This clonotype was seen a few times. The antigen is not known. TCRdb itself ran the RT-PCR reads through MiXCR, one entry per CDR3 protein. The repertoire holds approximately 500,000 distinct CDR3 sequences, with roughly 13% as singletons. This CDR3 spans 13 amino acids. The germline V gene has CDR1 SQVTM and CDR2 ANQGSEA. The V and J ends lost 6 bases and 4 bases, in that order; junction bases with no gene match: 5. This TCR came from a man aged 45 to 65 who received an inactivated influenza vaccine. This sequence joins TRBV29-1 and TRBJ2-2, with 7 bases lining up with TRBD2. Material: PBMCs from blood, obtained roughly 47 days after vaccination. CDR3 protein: CSVPGGGTGELFF. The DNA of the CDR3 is TGCAGCGTCCCAGGCGGGGGCACCGGGGAGCTGTTTTTT.